The 17 T cell receptor beta chains in this list originate from one sample, sequenced in a study of cytomegalovirus exposure and HLA in healthy donors (TCRdb year 2017). To prepare the library, the immunoSEQ multiplex PCR assay was applied. The multiplex PCR relied on a mix of 60 forward primers for TCR Vbeta segments and 13 reverse primers for TCR Jbeta segments. TCRdb provides this immuneACCESS table in a form limited to in-frame rearrangements. Some clones are lacking; in checked studies, under half of them reflect an unresolved V gene, and why the rest are absent is not known. Across this sample there are under 200,000 clones, with around three quarters seen only once. Of the sample, more than 5.5% falls within the top ten clones. The sequenced sample was PBMCs. These receptors came from a man in his forties in good health and CMV-seronegative.

This rearrangement joins TRBV18 to TRBJ2-2, with D tentatively TRBD1 (6 bases). CDR3 length: 15 residues. Trimming took 3 bases from V and 2 from J, leaving 10 bases between them. Germline CDR1 KGHSH, CDR2 LQKENI. This CDR3 reads CASSPDSPNTGELFF. Written as DNA, the CDR3 is TGTGCCAGCTCACCGGACAGTCCCAACACCGGGGAGCTGTTTTTT.

J is TRBJ1-2 and V is TRBV7-2, with D perhaps TRBD1 (5 bases). The CDR3 loop spans 13 amino acids. The germline V and J ends were trimmed by 3 bases and 8 bases, with 13 bases remaining between them. The V gene's germline CDR1 is SGHTA and CDR2 FQGNSA. The CDR3 protein is CASSFGHTGGYTF. The CDR3 DNA reads TGTGCCAGCAGCTTCGGACACACCGGAGGCTACACCTTC.

The chain links TRBV4-1 to TRBJ2-1; 8 nucleotides line up with TRBD2. The V and J ends lost 5 bases and 7 bases, in that order; junction bases with no gene match: 13. This CDR3 is built from 16 residues. Germline V gene lookup returns CDR1 MGHRA and CDR2 YSYEKL. DNA for the CDR3: TGCGCCAGCAGCTCCCGGAGAAGCGGGGGCCTTAATGAGCAGTTCTTC. Translating it yields CASSSRRSGGLNEQFF.

The chain carries TRBV18 and TRBJ2-5; TRBD1 matches 10 bases. The CDR3 length is 16 residues. V lost 3 bases to trimming and J lost 4 bases; unmatched junction nucleotides: 8. Per germline, CDR1 KGHSH and CDR2 LQKENI. The CDR3 nucleotides are TGTGCCAGCTCACCCATGGTTAGGACAGGGGGAGAGACCCAGTACTTC. Its translation: CASSPMVRTGGETQYF.

The chain links TRBV7-2 to TRBJ2-1, with TRBD1 matching over 7 bases. V shed 6 bases and J 4 bases; nucleotides not matched to a gene: 9. The CDR3 length is 15 residues. The germline V gene encodes CDR1 SGHTA and CDR2 FQGNSA. The CDR3 nucleotides are TGTGCCAGCAGTTTCCCGGGACAGATATACAATGAGCAGTTCTTC. Protein: CASSFPGQIYNEQFF. Looking up the rest from reference TRBV7-2 and TRBJ2-1 gives the full variable domain: GAGVSQSPSNKVTEKGKDVELRCDPISGHTALYWYRQSLGQGLEFLIYFQGNSAPDKSGLPSDRFSAERTGGSVSTLTIQRTQQEDSAVYLCASSFPGQIYNEQFFGPGTRLTVL.

This chain connects TRBV6-5 to TRBJ2-5; D might be TRBD1 (6 bases). The germline V and J ends were trimmed by 6 bases and 3 bases, with 17 bases remaining between them. CDR3 size: 15 residues. Germline-derived CDR1 and CDR2 are MNHEY and SVGAGI. The CDR3 nucleotides read TGTGCCAGCAGAACCTTAATACAGGGAAAAGAGACCCAGTACTTC. As protein: CASRTLIQGKETQYF.

The rearrangement links TRBV6-1 to TRBJ1-5; TRBD1 agrees at 7 bases. The germline V gene encodes CDR1 MNHNS and CDR2 SASEGT. The CDR3 loop spans 14 amino acids. Trimming at V came to 7 bases and at J to 0 bases, leaving 3 bases not matched to a gene. Here the CDR3 DNA reads TGTGCCAGCATTGGGACAGATAGCAATCAGCCCCAGCATTTT. Protein product: CASIGTDSNQPQHF.

The chain employs TRBV9 and TRBJ2-7; TRBD1 is a possible D gene (6 bases). V was shortened by 3 bases and J by 1 base, with 11 bases between the two germline ends. The CDR3 runs to 14 residues. Germline CDR1 and CDR2: SGDLS and YYNGEE. The DNA of the CDR3 is TGTGCCAGCAGCGCCCCAGGGGTGTCCTACGAGCAGTACTTC. Amino acids: CASSAPGVSYEQYF.

The chain combines TRBV5-4 with TRBJ1-1; 8 bases line up with TRBD1. The V and J ends lost 1 base and 4 bases, in that order; junction bases with no gene match: 3. CDR1 and CDR2 from the germline V gene are SGHNT and YYREEE (reference sequence). This CDR3 is 14 amino acids long. In DNA form, the CDR3 reads TGTGCCAGCAGCTTGAGAACAGGGGGCACTGAAGCTTTCTTT. Translated: CASSLRTGGTEAFF.

This chain connects TRBV5-1 to TRBJ2-6; D is unresolved. The CDR3 has 14 residues. Germline CDR1 and CDR2: SGHRS and YFSETQ. The V and J ends lost 7 bases and 0 bases respectively, with 8 bases between them. The CDR3 region is CASQVSSGANVLTF. DNA for the CDR3: TGCGCCAGCCAGGTCTCCTCTGGGGCCAACGTCCTGACTTTC.

The V and J genes are TRBV21-1 and TRBJ2-3; the table's D call of TRBD2 was not tested on the DNA. TRBV21-1 is a recognized pseudogene. This CDR3 is built from 16 residues. CDR3 in DNA: TGTGCCAGCAGGAAGAAGAGGGCAGGTAGCACAGATACGCAGTATTTT. This gives the protein CASRKKRAGSTDTQYF.

This chain links TRBV27 with TRBJ1-2; D is unclear. This CDR3 region has 13 residues. Between the trimmed V and J ends, which lost 2 bases and 3 bases, there was a span of 7 bases. From germline, CDR1 is MNHEY and CDR2 SMNVEV (reference sequence). This CDR3 is CASSLNGYYGYTF. CDR3 sequence (DNA): TGTGCCAGCAGTTTAAACGGTTACTATGGCTACACCTTC.

This chain connects TRBV9 to TRBJ2-7; D is possibly TRBD2 (6 bases). The germline V gene has CDR1 SGDLS and CDR2 YYNGEE. Trimming stripped 0 bases from V and 7 bases from J, with 14 bases between. There are 14 residues in the CDR3. The CDR3 DNA reads TGTGCCAGCAGCGTAGAGGGCGGAGGGAGGGAGCAGTACTTC. Protein product: CASSVEGGGREQYF.

This chain links TRBV9 with TRBJ2-7; 8 bases fit TRBD2. The CDR3 has 15 residues. V was pared by 0 bases and J by 3 bases, with 5 bases of the junction left unmatched. The germline V gene has CDR1 SGDLS and CDR2 YYNGEE. The CDR3 here is CASSVGGLGVYEQYF. CDR3 DNA sequence: TGTGCCAGCAGCGTAGGGGGACTAGGGGTCTACGAGCAGTACTTC.

The rearrangement joins TRBV18 to TRBJ2-7; tentative D call: TRBD2 (5 bases). CDR1 KGHSH and CDR2 LQKENI come from the germline V gene. V lost 4 bases to trimming and J lost 0 bases, with 10 bases between them. This CDR3 contains 14 residues. In DNA, the CDR3 is TGTGCCAGCTCACGAACCCGGGACTCCTACGAGCAGTACTTC. It specifies CASSRTRDSYEQYF.

The V and J genes are TRBV13 and TRBJ2-6, with 11 bases lining up with TRBD1. The germline V gene encodes CDR1 PRHDT and CDR2 FYEKMQ (reference sequence). The trim removed 4 bases at V and 2 bases at J, leaving 7 bases unmatched. The CDR3 consists of 18 residues. CDR3 in DNA: TGTGCCAGCAGCTACGGACAGGGGGCGCGGACTGGGGCCAACGTCCTGACTTTC. Translating it yields CASSYGQGARTGANVLTF.

The chain employs TRBV5-1 and TRBJ2-3; maybe TRBD2 (5 bases). CDR3 size: 16 residues. Trimming removed 2 bases from V and 1 base from J, with 14 bases in between. Germline CDR1 and CDR2: SGHRS and YFSETQ. In DNA form, the CDR3 reads TGCGCCAGCAGCTTAGCGGACGGTCTTGGCACAGATACGCAGTATTTT. Translating gives CASSLADGLGTDTQYF.